These 24 T cell receptor beta chains came from one sample sequenced in a study of T cell repertoires in cytomegalovirus infection. TCRdb re-called the reads with MiXCR, one entry per CDR3 protein. The repertoire includes 310,000 or so distinct CDR3 sequences, approximately 25% of them detected once, and about an eighth sits in the top ten. The antigens these receptors bind are not known. The sample in question was cultured PBMCs, obtained from culture after CMV antigen stimulation. All receptors come from a human donor in good health (CMV status not recorded). Some clones in this sample may be carry-over from other donors' samples.

The chain is built from TRBV6-1 and TRBJ2-3; perhaps D is TRBD1 or TRBD2 (5 bases each). Per the germline V gene, CDR1 is MNHNS and CDR2 is SASEGT. Trimming shortened V by 3 bases and J by 7 bases, and 8 bases separated the two germline ends. The CDR3 contains 12 residues. In DNA form, the CDR3 reads TGTGCCAGCAGTGAGGGACCCAATACGCAGTATTTT. Protein product: CASSEGPNTQYF.

This sequence joins TRBV30 and TRBJ2-7; D not certain. Looked up from germline, CDR1 is GTSNPN and CDR2 is SVGIG (reference sequence). Trimming removed 0 bases at V and 3 bases at J, with 6 bases between. The CDR3 is 12 amino acids. CDR3: CAWSVRDYEQYV. CDR3 nucleotides: TGTGCCTGGAGTGTAAGAGACTACGAGCAGTACGTC.

The genes are TRBV11-2 and TRBJ2-1; 8 bases map to TRBD1. Losses at the gene ends were 4 bases for V and 2 bases for J; bases not matched to a gene: 7. Germline V lookup: CDR1 SGHAT, CDR2 FQNNGV. The CDR3 loop spans 16 amino acids. Written as DNA, the CDR3 is TGTGCCAGCAGCTATGGGACAGGCACTACCTACAATGAGCAGTTCTTC. Translation: CASSYGTGTTYNEQFF.

This rearrangement joins TRBV9 to TRBJ1-1; D call uncertain. The CDR3 is made up of 16 amino acids. Germline lookup yields CDR1 SGDLS and CDR2 YYNGEE. Trimming removed 0 bases from V and 1 base from J, with 13 bases in between. Here the CDR3 reads CASSVGELRTNTEAFF. DNA for the CDR3: TGTGCCAGCAGCGTAGGAGAGTTACGGACGAACACTGAAGCTTTCTTT. The variable domain in full, completed from reference TRBV9 and TRBJ1-1, reads DSGVTQTPKHLITATGQRVTLRCSPRSGDLSVYWYQQSLDQGLQFLIQYYNGEERAKGNILERFSAQQFPDLHSELNLSSLELGDSALYFCASSVGELRTNTEAFFGQGTRLTVV.

The table lists this clonotype with a few counts. This chain joins TRBV25-1 and TRBJ2-2; TRBD1 agrees at 9 bases. The ends lost 8 bases at V and 2 bases at J; junction bases unmatched: 3. This CDR3 is 14 amino acids long. Germline V CDR1 and CDR2: MGHDK, SYGVNS. In DNA form, the CDR3 reads TGTGCCAGCTCGGGACAGGGTAACACCGGGGAGCTGTTTTTT. Encoded protein: CASSGQGNTGELFF.

This clonotype was recorded a few times. The CDR3 nucleotides are TGCGCCAGCAGCCAAGAGCCGGGGTGGGTTTCTGGGGCCAACGTCCTGACTTTC. Translation gives CASSQEPGWVSGANVLTF. The chain joins TRBV4-1 to TRBJ2-6, with D tentatively TRBD2 (5 bases). The ends were cut back, 0 bases at V and 1 base at J, with 13 bases in the middle. The CDR3 sequence is 18 residues long. Germline CDR1 reads MGHRA; CDR2 reads YSYEKL.

The chain carries TRBV9 and TRBJ1-1; a possible D gene is TRBD1 (6 bases). Germline assignment: CDR1 SGDLS and CDR2 YYNGEE. The ends were cut back, 6 bases at V and 0 bases at J, with 12 bases in the middle. This CDR3 region has 14 residues. CDR3 nucleotides: TGTGCCAGCAACCGTGGGGACATGAACACTGAAGCTTTCTTT. This codes for CASNRGDMNTEAFF.

This clonotype was seen more than once but under ten times. The V call is TRBV28, the J call TRBJ1-1; D remains unclear. CDR3 size: 14 residues. The ends were cut back, 2 bases at V and 5 bases at J, with 12 bases in the middle. CDR1 and CDR2 (germline): MDHEN, SYDVKM. CDR3: CASSLIGSRTEAFF. The CDR3, as DNA: TGTGCCAGCAGTTTAATCGGTTCAAGAACTGAAGCTTTCTTT. Complete variable domain (other parts from reference TRBV28 and TRBJ1-1): DVKVTQSSRYLVKRTGEKVFLECVQDMDHENMFWYRQDPGLGLRLIYFSYDVKMKEKGDIPEGYSVSREKKERFSLILESASTNQTSMYLCASSLIGSRTEAFFGQGTRLTVV.

The chain uses TRBV6-6 and TRBJ2-4, with D hard to call. Deletions cut 5 bases from V and 1 base from J, with 9 bases between. The CDR3 totals 14 residues. The V gene's germline CDR1 is MNHNY and CDR2 SVGAGI (reference sequence). CDR3 DNA sequence: TGTGCCAGCAGTGGTCCATTCGCCAAAAACATTCAGTACTTC. This sequence encodes CASSGPFAKNIQYF.

This clonotype has only a few counts. The CDR3 DNA is TGTGCCAGCAGCCCAAGTGTGGGAGCCACCGGGGAGCTGTTTTTT. The encoded protein is CASSPSVGATGELFF. The rearrangement joins TRBV7-9 to TRBJ2-2, with TRBD2 as a possible D gene (5 bases). V lost 5 bases, J lost 4 bases, and 14 bases lay in between. CDR1 and CDR2 from the germline V gene are SEHNR and FQNEAQ (reference sequence). This CDR3 contains 15 residues.

The CDR3 DNA reads as TGTGCCAGCAGCTCTTCGTGGGCGCGGTACGAGCAGTACTTC. This gives the protein CASSSSWARYEQYF. The rearrangement joins TRBV28 to TRBJ2-7; unclear D gene. The length of the CDR3 is 14 residues. V shed 6 bases and J shed 4 bases, with 16 bases lying between them. Per germline, CDR1 MDHEN and CDR2 SYDVKM. Supplemented by reference TRBV28 and TRBJ2-7, the full variable domain reads DVKVTQSSRYLVKRTGEKVFLECVQDMDHENMFWYRQDPGLGLRLIYFSYDVKMKEKGDIPEGYSVSREKKERFSLILESASTNQTSMYLCASSSSWARYEQYFGPGTRLTVT.

The V call is TRBV30, the J call TRBJ1-1, with D possibly TRBD1 on 5 matching bases. The CDR3 is 13 residues long. Germline V lookup: CDR1 GTSNPN, CDR2 SVGIG (reference sequence). The ends were cut back, 5 bases at V and 6 bases at J, with 16 bases in the middle. CDR3 residues: CAWGTPWDAEAFF. DNA for the CDR3: TGTGCCTGGGGGACTCCTTGGGACGCTGAAGCTTTCTTT.

The chain combines TRBV9 with TRBJ1-6; no clear D gene. The CDR3 has 15 amino acids. CDR1 and CDR2 (germline): SGDLS, YYNGEE. V gave up 0 bases and J gave up 4 bases, with 8 bases separating them. The CDR3 DNA reads as TGTGCCAGCAGCGTAGATCAAGCTTATAATTCACCCCTCCACTTT. Amino acid sequence: CASSVDQAYNSPLHF.

The chain carries TRBV12-3 or TRBV12-4 and TRBJ2-1; 7 nucleotides match TRBD2. This CDR3 spans 15 amino acids. The ends lost 5 bases at V and 8 bases at J; junction bases unmatched: 12. CDR3 protein: CASSPASREVHEQFF. The CDR3 nucleotides read TGTGCCAGCAGTCCGGCTAGTCGGGAGGTCCATGAGCAGTTCTTC.

The genes are TRBV20-1 and TRBJ2-1; the D gene is possibly TRBD1 (5 bases). The length of the CDR3 is 15 residues. V lost 0 bases to trimming and J lost 6 bases, with 15 bases between them. Per germline, CDR1 DFQATT and CDR2 SNEGSKA (reference sequence). In nucleotides, the CDR3 is TGCAGTGCTAGAGATCTAGATAGAAGGGGCAATGAGCAGTTCTTC. Its protein is CSARDLDRRGNEQFF.

The rearrangement links TRBV9 to TRBJ2-4, with a possible D match to TRBD2 (6 bases). The CDR3 totals 14 residues. The V and J ends lost 3 bases and 9 bases respectively, with 16 bases between them. CDR1 SGDLS and CDR2 YYNGEE come from the germline V gene. The CDR3: CASSEEGIRGIQYF. In nucleotides, the CDR3 is TGTGCCAGCAGCGAGGAGGGTATTCGGGGCATTCAGTACTTC.

The chain carries TRBV15 and TRBJ2-3; D not certain. The CDR3 is 15 amino acids. The V end was cut by 1 base, the J end by 2 bases, with 10 bases between. CDR1 is LNHNV and CDR2 is YYDKDF in the germline V gene (reference sequence). CDR3 amino acids: CATSRATVLTDTQYF. The CDR3 DNA sequence: TGTGCCACCAGCAGAGCGACGGTTCTCACAGATACGCAGTATTTT.

There are a few counts of this clonotype. The V and J genes are TRBV6-5 and TRBJ2-3, with 10 bases fitting TRBD1. Trimming removed 8 bases from V and 1 base from J; junction bases left unmatched: 9. The CDR3 spans 16 residues. From germline, CDR1 is MNHEY and CDR2 SVGAGI. CDR3 bases: TGTGCCAGCGGGAGGGACAGGGGAGTTGGCACAGATACGCAGTATTTT. This sequence encodes CASGRDRGVGTDTQYF.

V and J are TRBV23-1 and TRBJ2-3; TRBD1 matches at 8 bases. TRBV23-1 is an ORF, with its function uncertain. This CDR3 has 21 amino acids. V was clipped by 4 bases and J by 1 base; unmatched bases: 22. The CDR3 DNA follows: TGCGCCAGCAGTCGTATAGGAAAAATCTACAGAGGACAGGGCGGCACAGATACGCAGTATTTT. Translation gives CASSRIGKIYRGQGGTDTQYF.

The genes are TRBV19 and TRBJ2-1; TRBD2 matches 13 bases. The CDR3 totals 18 residues. CDR1 is LNHDA, CDR2 SQIVND, per germline (reference sequence). V lost 4 bases to trimming and J lost 7 bases; unmatched junction nucleotides: 13. The CDR3 sequence: CASSTRTTSGRAVNEQFF. The CDR3, as DNA: TGTGCCAGTAGTACCCGAACTACTAGCGGGAGGGCCGTGAATGAGCAGTTCTTC.

This clonotype was counted many times. V gene TRBV12-3 or TRBV12-4 combines with J gene TRBJ2-4, with D tentatively TRBD1 (5 bases). The CDR3 consists of 12 residues. V lost 7 bases to trimming and J lost 9 bases, with 13 bases between them. CDR3 region: CASTLGVSIQYF. Written as DNA, the CDR3 is TGTGCCAGCACCCTAGGGGTTAGCATTCAGTACTTC.

The V call is TRBV20-1, the J call TRBJ1-2, with D perhaps matching TRBD1 (5 bases). In germline, CDR1 is DFQATT, CDR2 SNEGSKA (reference sequence). The V gene lost 6 bases and the J gene lost 7 bases, with 21 bases spanning the gap. The CDR3 loop spans 14 amino acids. The CDR3 DNA sequence: TGCAGTGCAACTTTGGGACCGGCACAGAGTGGCTACACCTTC. Translation gives CSATLGPAQSGYTF.

This clonotype was seen ten or more times. V usage is TRBV6-2 or TRBV6-3 and J usage is TRBJ2-1; TRBD2 matches 12 bases. Losses at the gene ends were 3 bases for V and 5 bases for J; bases not matched to a gene: 11. Per the germline V gene, CDR1 is MNHEY and CDR2 is SVGEGT. The CDR3 contains 18 residues. The CDR3 region has the DNA TGTGCCAGCAGTTATCTAGCGGGAGGGATAACAGTAGACAATGAGCAGTTCTTC. Its protein is CASSYLAGGITVDNEQFF.

The chain links TRBV27 to TRBJ2-7; weak D call: TRBD2 (5 bases). The CDR3 covers 15 residues. Germline V gene sequence: CDR1 MNHEY, CDR2 SMNVEV (reference sequence). Trimming stripped 2 bases from V and 6 bases from J, with 17 bases between. This CDR3 is CASSLSGRFNSEQYF. Here the CDR3 DNA reads TGTGCCAGCAGTTTAAGTGGGAGATTTAATAGCGAGCAGTACTTC.